A selection of T cell receptor beta chains follows, all from one sample in a study of shared clonotypes between healthy human individuals. The repertoire was sequenced with immunoSEQ multiplex PCR; TCRdb's copy has only in-frame clones and lacks some. The sample yields about 2.1 million clones, approximately 94% seen once. Sample: naive CD8+ T cells from PBMCs. The source is a young man in good health. Some clones in this sample may be carry-over from other donors' samples. Both conserved end residues are part of each CDR3. Each record gives: CDR3 DNA, CDR3 protein, clone size, J gene, V gene, D gene. The D gene is left open where the match is weak. Clone size appears in some rows only: once, few, many, or a class for an expanded clone.

CDR3nt: TGTGCCAGCGTTGAGGGACTGAGGACAGATACGCAGTATTTT
CDR3aa: CASVEGLRTDTQYF
abundance: NA
j_gene: TRBJ2-3
v_gene: TRBV7-2
d_gene: NA

CDR3nt: TGCGCCAGCAGCTTGGGGGGGCCTGGTGAAGCTTTCTTT
CDR3aa: CASSLGGPGEAFF
abundance: NA
j_gene: TRBJ1-1
v_gene: TRBV5-1
d_gene: NA

CDR3nt: TGTGCCAGCAGGCCTGGACAGCTAAACACTGAAGCTTTCTTT
CDR3aa: CASRPGQLNTEAFF
abundance: NA
j_gene: TRBJ1-1
v_gene: TRBV2
d_gene: NA

CDR3nt: TGTGCCAGTAGTATAGGGGCGGGAGGGCCCGGTGAGCAGTTCTTC
CDR3aa: CASSIGAGGPGEQFF
abundance: once
j_gene: TRBJ2-1
v_gene: TRBV19
d_gene: TRBD2

CDR3nt: TGTGCCAGCACCTTAGCGGGAGGGTTAGATACGCAGTATTTT
CDR3aa: CASTLAGGLDTQYF
abundance: NA
j_gene: TRBJ2-3
v_gene: TRBV6-6
d_gene: TRBD2

CDR3nt: TGTGCCAGCAGCTCCCGGGACACCCCCTACGAGCAGTACTTC
CDR3aa: CASSSRDTPYEQYF
abundance: NA
j_gene: TRBJ2-7
v_gene: TRBV7-2
d_gene: NA

CDR3nt: TGTGCCAGCAGTTACGGGGGGCACCCGTACGAGCAGTACTTC
CDR3aa: CASSYGGHPYEQYF
abundance: NA
j_gene: TRBJ2-7
v_gene: TRBV6-6
d_gene: NA

CDR3nt: TGTGCCAGCGGCGATCAGGGGGCGCGGCACTATGGCTACACCTTC
CDR3aa: CASGDQGARHYGYTF
abundance: NA
j_gene: TRBJ1-2
v_gene: TRBV6-6
d_gene: TRBD1

CDR3nt: TGTGCCAGCAGCGTAGCTGGGGCTGAAGCTTTCTTT
CDR3aa: CASSVAGAEAFF
abundance: NA
j_gene: TRBJ1-1
v_gene: TRBV9
d_gene: NA

CDR3nt: TGCAGCCGACGGGGAGCTGAAAATGAGCAGTTCTTC
CDR3aa: CSRRGAENEQFF
abundance: NA
j_gene: TRBJ2-1
v_gene: TRBV29-1
d_gene: NA

CDR3nt: TGTGCCAGCAGCGTAGCCGGGGTGGGGAGAAACGAGCAGTACTTC
CDR3aa: CASSVAGVGRNEQYF
abundance: NA
j_gene: TRBJ2-7
v_gene: TRBV9
d_gene: NA

CDR3nt: TGTGCCAGCAGCCCGACAGACATAAACACAGATACGCAGTATTTT
CDR3aa: CASSPTDINTDTQYF
abundance: once
j_gene: TRBJ2-3
v_gene: TRBV7-9
d_gene: NA